This T cell receptor beta chain comes out of a study of blood T cell repertoires in COVID-19. The table came from immunoSEQ multiplex PCR; TCRdb's copy has only in-frame clones and leaves some out. The sample consists of 150,000 to 200,000 clones, approximately 81% of them appearing once. CDR1 SGHRS and CDR2 YFSETQ come from the germline V gene. The CDR3 length is 15 residues. The V end was cut by 3 bases, the J end by 9 bases, with 16 bases between. The sequence was collected from a middle-aged man with acute or convalescent COVID-19. The gene calls are TRBV5-1 and TRBJ1-6; tentatively, D is TRBD1 (6 bases). The sequencing input was peripheral blood. CDR3 DNA sequence: TGCGCCAGCAGCTGGGCGGGGGGGGCTCTTTCACCCCTCCACTTT. Translated: CASSWAGGALSPLHF. Combining the CDR3 with reference TRBV5-1 and TRBJ1-6 gives the whole variable domain KAGVTQTPRYLIKTRGQQVTLSCSPISGHRSVSWYQQTPGQGLQFLFEYFSETQRNKGNFPGRFSGRQFSNSRSEMNVSTLELGDSALYLCASSWAGGALSPLHFGNGTRLTVT.